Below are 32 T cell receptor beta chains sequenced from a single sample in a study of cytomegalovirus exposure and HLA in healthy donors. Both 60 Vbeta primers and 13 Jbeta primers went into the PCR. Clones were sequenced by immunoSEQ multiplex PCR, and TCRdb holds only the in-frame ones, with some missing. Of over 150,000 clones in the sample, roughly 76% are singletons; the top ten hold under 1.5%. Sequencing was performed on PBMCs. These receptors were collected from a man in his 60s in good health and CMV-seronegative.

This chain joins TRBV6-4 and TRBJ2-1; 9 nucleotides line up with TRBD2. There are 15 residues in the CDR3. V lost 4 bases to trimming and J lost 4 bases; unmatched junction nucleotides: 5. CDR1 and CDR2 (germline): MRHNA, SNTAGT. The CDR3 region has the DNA TGTGCCAGCAGTGCACTAGCGGGCGTGTACAATGAGCAGTTCTTC. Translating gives CASSALAGVYNEQFF.

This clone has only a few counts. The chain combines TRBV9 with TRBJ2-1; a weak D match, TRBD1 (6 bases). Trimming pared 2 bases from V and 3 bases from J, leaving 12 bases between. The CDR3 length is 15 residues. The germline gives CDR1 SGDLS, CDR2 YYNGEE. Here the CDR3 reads CASSVIGGLYNEQFF. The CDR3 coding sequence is TGTGCCAGCAGCGTGATTGGGGGCCTCTACAATGAGCAGTTCTTC.

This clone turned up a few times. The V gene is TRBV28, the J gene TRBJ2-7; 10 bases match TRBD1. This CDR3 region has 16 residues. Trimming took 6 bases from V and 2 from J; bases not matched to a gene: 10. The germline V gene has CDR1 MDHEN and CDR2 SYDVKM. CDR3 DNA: TGTGCCAGCAGCCAAGCCCCCGGGACAGGGGCCTACGAGCAGTACTTC. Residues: CASSQAPGTGAYEQYF.

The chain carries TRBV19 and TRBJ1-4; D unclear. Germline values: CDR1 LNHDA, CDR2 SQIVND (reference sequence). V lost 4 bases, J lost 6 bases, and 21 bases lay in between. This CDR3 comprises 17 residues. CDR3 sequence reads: CASSTNIGEGSDEKLFF. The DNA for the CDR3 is TGTGCCAGTAGTACCAACATCGGGGAAGGGAGTGATGAAAAACTGTTTTTT.

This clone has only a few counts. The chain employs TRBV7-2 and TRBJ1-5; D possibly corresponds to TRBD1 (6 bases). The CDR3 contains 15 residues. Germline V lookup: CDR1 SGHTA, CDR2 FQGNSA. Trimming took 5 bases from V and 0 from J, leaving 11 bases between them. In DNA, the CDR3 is TGTGCCAGCAGCGCGACAGGTCTTAGCAATCAGCCCCAGCATTTT. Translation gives CASSATGLSNQPQHF. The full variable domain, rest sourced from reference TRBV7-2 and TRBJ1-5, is GAGVSQSPSNKVTEKGKDVELRCDPISGHTALYWYRQSLGQGLEFLIYFQGNSAPDKSGLPSDRFSAERTGGSVSTLTIQRTQQEDSAVYLCASSATGLSNQPQHFGDGTRLSIL.

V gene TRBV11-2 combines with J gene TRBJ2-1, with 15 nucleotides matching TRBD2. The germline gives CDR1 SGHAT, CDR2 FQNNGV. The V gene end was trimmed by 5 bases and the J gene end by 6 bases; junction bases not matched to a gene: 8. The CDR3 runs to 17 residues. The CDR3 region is CASSPGTSGRLLNEQFF. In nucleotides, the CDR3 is TGTGCCAGCAGCCCAGGGACTAGCGGGAGGCTTCTCAATGAGCAGTTCTTC.

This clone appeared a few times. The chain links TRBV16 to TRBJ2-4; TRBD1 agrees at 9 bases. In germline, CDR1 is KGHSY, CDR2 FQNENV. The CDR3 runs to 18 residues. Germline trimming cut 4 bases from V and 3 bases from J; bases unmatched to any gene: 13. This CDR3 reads CASSRGQGQAGGKNIQYF. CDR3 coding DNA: TGTGCCAGCAGCCGAGGACAGGGGCAAGCAGGTGGCAAAAACATTCAGTACTTC.

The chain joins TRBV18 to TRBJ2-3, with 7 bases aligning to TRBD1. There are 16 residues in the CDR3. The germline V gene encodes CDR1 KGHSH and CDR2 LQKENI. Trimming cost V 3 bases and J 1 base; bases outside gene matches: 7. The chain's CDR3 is CASSPQPGTGTDTQYF. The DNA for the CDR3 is TGTGCCAGCTCACCTCAACCCGGGACAGGCACAGATACGCAGTATTTT. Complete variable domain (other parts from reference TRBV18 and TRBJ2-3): NAGVMQNPRHLVRRRGQEARLRCSPMKGHSHVYWYRQLPEEGLKFMVYLQKENIIDESGMPKERFSAEFPKEGPSILRIQQVVRGDSAAYFCASSPQPGTGTDTQYFGPGTRLTVL.

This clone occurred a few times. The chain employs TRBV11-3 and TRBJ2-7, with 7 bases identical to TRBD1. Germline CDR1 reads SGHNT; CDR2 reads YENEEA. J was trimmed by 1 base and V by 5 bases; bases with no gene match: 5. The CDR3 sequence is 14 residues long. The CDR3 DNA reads TGTGCCAGCAGCCTGGGGGACAGATCCTACGAGCAGTACTTC. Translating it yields CASSLGDRSYEQYF. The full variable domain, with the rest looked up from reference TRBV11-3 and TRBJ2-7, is EAGVVQSPRYKIIEKKQPVAFWCNPISGHNTLYWYLQNLGQGPELLIRYENEEAVDDSQLPKDRFSAERLKGVDSTLKIQPAELGDSAVYLCASSLGDRSYEQYFGPGTRLTVT.

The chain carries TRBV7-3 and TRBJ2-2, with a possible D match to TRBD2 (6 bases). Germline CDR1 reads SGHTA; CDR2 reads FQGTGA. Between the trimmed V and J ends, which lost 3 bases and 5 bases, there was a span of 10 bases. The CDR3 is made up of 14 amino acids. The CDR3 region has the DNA TGTGCCAGCAGCTTTGGAGGGGTGACCGGGGAGCTGTTTTTT. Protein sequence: CASSFGGVTGELFF.

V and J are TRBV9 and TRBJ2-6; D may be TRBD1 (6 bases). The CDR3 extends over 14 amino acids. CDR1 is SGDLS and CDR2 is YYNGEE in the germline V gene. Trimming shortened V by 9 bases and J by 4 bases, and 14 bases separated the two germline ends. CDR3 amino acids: CATLTGPGANVLTF. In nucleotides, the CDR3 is TGTGCCACCCTCACAGGGCCCGGGGCCAACGTCCTGACTTTC.

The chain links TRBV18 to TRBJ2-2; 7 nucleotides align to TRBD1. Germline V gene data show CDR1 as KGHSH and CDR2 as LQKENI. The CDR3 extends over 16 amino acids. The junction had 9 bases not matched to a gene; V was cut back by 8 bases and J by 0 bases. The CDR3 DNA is TGTGCCAGCCCCGCAGGGGGATCAGCGAACACCGGGGAGCTGTTTTTT. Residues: CASPAGGSANTGELFF.

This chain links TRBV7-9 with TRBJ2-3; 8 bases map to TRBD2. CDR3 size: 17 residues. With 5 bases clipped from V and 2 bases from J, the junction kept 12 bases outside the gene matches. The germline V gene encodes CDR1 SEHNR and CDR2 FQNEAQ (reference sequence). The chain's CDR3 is CASSPGFSSGVTDTQYF. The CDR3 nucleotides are TGTGCCAGCAGCCCAGGTTTTAGTAGCGGGGTCACAGATACGCAGTATTTT. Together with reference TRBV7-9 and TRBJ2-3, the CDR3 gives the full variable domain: DTGVSQNPRHKITKRGQNVTFRCDPISEHNRLYWYRQTLGQGPEFLTYFQNEAQLEKSRLLSDRFSAERPKGSFSTLEIQRTEQGDSAMYLCASSPGFSSGVTDTQYFGPGTRLTVL.

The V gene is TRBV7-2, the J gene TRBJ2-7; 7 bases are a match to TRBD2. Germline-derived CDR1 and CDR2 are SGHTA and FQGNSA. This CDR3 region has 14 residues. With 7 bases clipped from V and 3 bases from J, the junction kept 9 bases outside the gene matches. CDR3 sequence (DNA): TGTGCCAGCATGGGGACTGGCGGGGGCTACGAGCAGTACTTC. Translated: CASMGTGGGYEQYF.

The CDR3 is CASSEGGSQFF. CDR3 DNA: TGTGCCAGCAGCGAGGGGGGGAGCCAATTTTTT. V gene TRBV7-9 combines with J gene TRBJ1-4; possible D gene TRBD1, 6 bases. This CDR3 comprises 11 residues. Trimming removed 5 bases from V and 17 bases from J, with 15 bases in between. From germline, CDR1 is SEHNR and CDR2 FQNEAQ (reference sequence).

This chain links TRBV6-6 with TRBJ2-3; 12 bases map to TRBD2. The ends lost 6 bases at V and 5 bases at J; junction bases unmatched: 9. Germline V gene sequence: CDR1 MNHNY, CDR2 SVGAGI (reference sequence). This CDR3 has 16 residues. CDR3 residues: CASRRTSGIRVDTQYF. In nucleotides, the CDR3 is TGTGCCAGCAGGAGGACTAGCGGGATAAGGGTAGATACGCAGTATTTT.

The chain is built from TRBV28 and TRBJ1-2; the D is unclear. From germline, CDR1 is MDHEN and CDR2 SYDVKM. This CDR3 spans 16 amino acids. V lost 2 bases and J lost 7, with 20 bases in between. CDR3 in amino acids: CASSLPSGMGVRGYTF. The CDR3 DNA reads TGTGCCAGCAGTTTACCTTCAGGCATGGGCGTGCGTGGCTACACCTTC.

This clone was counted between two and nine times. Here the CDR3 DNA reads TGTGCCAGCAGCTGGGGACAGTTCCAAGAGACCCAGTACTTC. It translates to CASSWGQFQETQYF. The chain links TRBV7-9 to TRBJ2-5; 7 positions match TRBD1. CDR3 length: 14 amino acids. In germline, CDR1 is SEHNR, CDR2 FQNEAQ (reference sequence). The V gene end was trimmed by 4 bases and the J gene end by 1 base; junction bases not matched to a gene: 3.

CDR3: CASRAGGPWDRTYEQYF. The CDR3 region has the DNA TGTGCCAGTAGAGCGGGGGGGCCATGGGATCGAACCTACGAGCAGTACTTC. This sequence joins TRBV19 and TRBJ2-7, with TRBD2 matching 10 bases. This CDR3 comprises 17 residues. The V gene end was trimmed by 6 bases and the J gene end by 2 bases; junction bases not matched to a gene: 13. Germline V gives CDR1 LNHDA, CDR2 SQIVND (reference sequence).

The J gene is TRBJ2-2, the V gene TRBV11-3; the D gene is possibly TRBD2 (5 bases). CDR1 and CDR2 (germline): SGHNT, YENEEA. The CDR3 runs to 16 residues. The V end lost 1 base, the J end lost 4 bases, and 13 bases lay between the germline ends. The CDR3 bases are TGTGCCAGCAGCTTAGTGTCGGACTTTGGCACCGGGGAGCTGTTTTTT. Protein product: CASSLVSDFGTGELFF.

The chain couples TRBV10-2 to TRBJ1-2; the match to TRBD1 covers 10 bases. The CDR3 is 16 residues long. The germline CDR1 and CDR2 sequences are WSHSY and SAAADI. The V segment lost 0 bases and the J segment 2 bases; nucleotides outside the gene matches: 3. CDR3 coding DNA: TGCGCCAGCAGTGAGTCGCTGGGACAGGGGAACTATGGCTACACCTTC. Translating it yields CASSESLGQGNYGYTF.

The CDR3 DNA reads TGTGCCAGCAGCTCTCTCCGGCGGCCCTGGCAGTTCTTC. Translated: CASSSLRRPWQFF. This rearrangement joins TRBV7-3 to TRBJ2-1; D is ambiguous. The CDR3 is made up of 13 amino acids. The germline gives CDR1 SGHTA, CDR2 FQGTGA. Trimming left V 4 bases short and J 12 bases short, with 16 bases between.

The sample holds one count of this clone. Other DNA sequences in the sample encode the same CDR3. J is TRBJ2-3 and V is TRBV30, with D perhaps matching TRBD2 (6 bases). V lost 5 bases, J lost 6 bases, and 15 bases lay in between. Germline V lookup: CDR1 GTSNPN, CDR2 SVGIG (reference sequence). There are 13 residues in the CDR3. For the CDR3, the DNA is TGTGCCTGGTCGGGACTGGGGGGTGATACGCAGTATTTT. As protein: CAWSGLGGDTQYF.

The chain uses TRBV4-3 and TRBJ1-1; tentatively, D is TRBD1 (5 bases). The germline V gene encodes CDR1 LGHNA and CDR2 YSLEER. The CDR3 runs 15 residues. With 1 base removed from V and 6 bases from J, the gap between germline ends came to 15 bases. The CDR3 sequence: CASSQVGAIRAEAFF. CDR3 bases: TGCGCCAGCAGCCAAGTAGGGGCAATTCGAGCTGAAGCTTTCTTT.

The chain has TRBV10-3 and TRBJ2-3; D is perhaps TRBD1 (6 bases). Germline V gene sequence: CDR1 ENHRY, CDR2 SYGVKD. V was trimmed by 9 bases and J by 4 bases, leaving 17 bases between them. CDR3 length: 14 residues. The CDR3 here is CAIRDTKSPDTQYF. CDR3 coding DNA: TGTGCCATACGGGACACCAAAAGCCCAGATACGCAGTATTTT.

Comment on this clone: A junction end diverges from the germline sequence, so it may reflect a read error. As DNA, the CDR3 is TGTTCCAGCAGCCCCGGGACAGGGGGCCTTGACTACGAGCAGTACTTC. This sequence encodes CSSSPGTGGLDYEQYF. The V call is TRBV7-9, the J call TRBJ2-7; TRBD1 agrees at 12 bases. CDR1 and CDR2 from the germline V gene are SEHNR and FQNEAQ (reference sequence). This CDR3 is built from 16 residues.

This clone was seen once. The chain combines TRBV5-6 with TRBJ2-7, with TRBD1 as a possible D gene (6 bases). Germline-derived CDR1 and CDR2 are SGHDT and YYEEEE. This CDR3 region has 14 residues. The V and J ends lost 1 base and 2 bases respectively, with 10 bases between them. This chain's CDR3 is CASSLTGTTYEQYF. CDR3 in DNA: TGTGCCAGCAGCTTGACAGGGACAACCTACGAGCAGTACTTC.

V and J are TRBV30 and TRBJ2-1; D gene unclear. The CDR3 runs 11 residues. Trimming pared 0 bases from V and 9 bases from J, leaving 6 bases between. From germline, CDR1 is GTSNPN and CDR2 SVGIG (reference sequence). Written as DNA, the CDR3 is TGTGCCTGGAGTGTGGAGCGTGAGCAGTTCTTC. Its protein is CAWSVEREQFF.

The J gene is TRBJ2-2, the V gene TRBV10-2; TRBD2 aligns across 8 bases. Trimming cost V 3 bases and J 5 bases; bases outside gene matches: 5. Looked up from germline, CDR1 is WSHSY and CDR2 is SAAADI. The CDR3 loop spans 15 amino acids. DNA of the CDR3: TGCGCCAGCAGTGATGGGACGGGGGGGACCGGGGAGCTGTTTTTT. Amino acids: CASSDGTGGTGELFF.

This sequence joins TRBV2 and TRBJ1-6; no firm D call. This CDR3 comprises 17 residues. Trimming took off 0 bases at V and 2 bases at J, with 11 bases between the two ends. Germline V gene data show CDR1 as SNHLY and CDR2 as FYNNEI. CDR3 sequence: CASSEAPEGAYNSPLHF. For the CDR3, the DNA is TGTGCCAGCAGTGAAGCCCCAGAGGGAGCCTATAATTCACCCCTCCACTTT.

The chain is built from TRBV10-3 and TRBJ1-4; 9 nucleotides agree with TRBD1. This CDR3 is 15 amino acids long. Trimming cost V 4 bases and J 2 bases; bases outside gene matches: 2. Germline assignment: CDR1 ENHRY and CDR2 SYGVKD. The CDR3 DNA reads TGTGCCATCAGTGGGGACAGGGCCACTAATGAAAAACTGTTTTTT. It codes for CAISGDRATNEKLFF.

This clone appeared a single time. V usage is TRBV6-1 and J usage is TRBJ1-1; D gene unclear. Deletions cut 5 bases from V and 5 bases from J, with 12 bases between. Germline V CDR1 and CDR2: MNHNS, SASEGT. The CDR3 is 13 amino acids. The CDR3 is CASSPTPGTEAFF. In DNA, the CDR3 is TGTGCCAGCAGTCCTACTCCAGGAACTGAAGCTTTCTTT.